This TCR beta chain stems from a study of shared clonotypes between healthy human individuals. V was cut by 0 bases and J by 1 base, with 5 bases left in between. This CDR3 is built from 14 residues. Germline lookup yields CDR1 SGHRS and CDR2 YFSETQ. With regard to this clone: The sample has other DNA sequences that encode this CDR3 too.

In the original processing: Filtering differed, since immunoSEQ gave only junction sequences and no quality scores. Clones were sequenced by immunoSEQ multiplex PCR, and TCRdb holds only the in-frame ones, with some missing. The V and J calls and clone size come from that table; D and trimming were worked out from the DNA. The table has hundreds of thousands of clones, approximately 74% seen once. The chain combines TRBV5-1 with TRBJ1-3; no clear D gene. The receptor comes from a woman aged 25 to 39 in good health. The sample comprised memory CD4+ T cells sorted from blood. Subset defined: CD45RA-negative fraction. CDR3 DNA sequence: TGCGCCAGCAGCTTGGAAGGGTCTGGAAACACCATATATTTT. This encodes CASSLEGSGNTIYF.